Following are 23 T cell receptor beta chains from one sample sequenced in a study of technical replicates of blood from several donors. The repertoire was sequenced with immunoSEQ multiplex PCR; TCRdb's copy has only in-frame clones and lacks some. The table includes 90,000 to 100,000 clones, roughly 95% detected once. Sequencing was performed on T cells isolated from PBMCs. These receptors were obtained from a human donor in good health.

The CDR3, as DNA: TGTGCCAGCAGCCAAGGGGGCCGGCAGGGGCTATCCACCGGGGAGCTGTTTTTT. It specifies CASSQGGRQGLSTGELFF. This chain links TRBV11-2 with TRBJ2-2, with 7 bases that match TRBD1. The CDR3 is 18 residues long. The germline CDR1 and CDR2 sequences are SGHAT and FQNNGV. Trimming cost V 5 bases and J 4 bases; bases outside gene matches: 16.

The J gene is TRBJ1-5, the V gene TRBV15; 7 bases line up with TRBD1. V lost 0 bases and J lost 0; bases outside the gene matches: 8. CDR3 length: 18 amino acids. The germline V gene encodes CDR1 LNHNV and CDR2 YYDKDF (reference sequence). In DNA, the CDR3 is TGTGCCACCAGCAGAGATGGGGACAGCATAAATAGCAATCAGCCCCAGCATTTT. It encodes CATSRDGDSINSNQPQHF.

The chain uses TRBV5-6 and TRBJ2-5; TRBD2 matches at 8 bases. The CDR3 extends over 16 amino acids. The germline V gene has CDR1 SGHDT and CDR2 YYEEEE. V trimming: 0 bases; J trimming: 5 bases; junction bases outside the gene matches: 9. Here the CDR3 reads CASSLGPSGGDETQYF. The CDR3 DNA follows: TGTGCCAGCAGCTTGGGTCCCAGCGGGGGTGATGAGACCCAGTACTTC.

V and J are TRBV30 and TRBJ2-7, with 8 bases aligning to TRBD1. Germline V gene sequence: CDR1 GTSNPN, CDR2 SVGIG (reference sequence). The CDR3 length is 15 residues. The J segment lost 4 bases and the V segment lost 0 bases, leaving 8 bases of the junction unmatched. CDR3 sequence reads: CAWSVLTDRVYEQYF. As DNA, the CDR3 is TGTGCCTGGAGTGTACTCACGGACAGGGTTTACGAGCAGTACTTC. The variable domain in full, with the rest retrieved from reference TRBV30 and TRBJ2-7, is SQTIHQWPATLVQPVGSPLSLECTVEGTSNPNLYWYRQAAGRGLQLLFYSVGIGQISSEVPQNLSASRPQDRQFILSSKKLLLSDSGFYLCAWSVLTDRVYEQYFGPGTRLTVT.

V is TRBV5-1 and J is TRBJ2-1; the match to TRBD2 covers 9 bases. Germline loops: CDR1 SGHRS, CDR2 YFSETQ. The CDR3 has 15 residues. With 5 bases clipped from V and 12 bases from J, the junction kept 15 bases outside the gene matches. DNA for the CDR3: TGCGCCAGCAGTTTACGGCTAGCGGGGTACGTTGGGCAGTTCTTC. Translation gives CASSLRLAGYVGQFF. Based on the CDR3 plus reference TRBV5-1 and TRBJ2-1, the full variable domain is KAGVTQTPRYLIKTRGQQVTLSCSPISGHRSVSWYQQTPGQGLQFLFEYFSETQRNKGNFPGRFSGRQFSNSRSEMNVSTLELGDSALYLCASSLRLAGYVGQFFGPGTRLTVL.

The genes are TRBV27 and TRBJ2-5, with 8 bases identical to TRBD1. The V gene end was trimmed by 6 bases and the J gene end by 1 base; junction bases not matched to a gene: 7. The CDR3 has 15 residues. The V gene's germline CDR1 is MNHEY and CDR2 SMNVEV (reference sequence). CDR3 in amino acids: CASSLGQAVQETQYF. Written as DNA, the CDR3 is TGTGCCAGCAGCCTGGGACAGGCCGTCCAAGAGACCCAGTACTTC.

The chain is built from TRBV6-5 and TRBJ1-6, with D perhaps TRBD1 (5 bases). Germline lookup yields CDR1 MNHEY and CDR2 SVGAGI. Trimming took off 7 bases at V and 6 bases at J, with 16 bases between the two ends. The length of the CDR3 is 15 residues. This CDR3 is CASKKPGLINSPLHF. As DNA, the CDR3 is TGTGCCAGCAAGAAACCGGGACTAATTAATTCACCCCTCCACTTT.

V usage is TRBV4-2 and J usage is TRBJ2-7, with D possibly being TRBD2 (6 bases). This CDR3 comprises 15 residues. Germline lookup yields CDR1 LGHNA and CDR2 YNFKEQ. The V end was cut by 1 base, the J end by 1 base, with 11 bases between. The CDR3 sequence is CASSQGVGGSYEQYF. CDR3 bases: TGTGCCAGCAGCCAAGGTGTCGGGGGTTCCTACGAGCAGTACTTC.

This clone has a single count. The V gene is TRBV19, the J gene TRBJ2-7, with D maybe TRBD1 (6 bases). This CDR3 is 14 amino acids long. The germline V gene encodes CDR1 LNHDA and CDR2 SQIVND (reference sequence). Trimming took 4 bases from V and 2 from J, leaving 12 bases between them. CDR3 sequence reads: CASSRGQQTYEQYF. DNA for the CDR3: TGTGCCAGTAGTAGAGGACAGCAGACCTACGAGCAGTACTTC.

This clone was recorded only once. V is TRBV15 and J is TRBJ2-1, with 7 positions matching TRBD2. CDR1 is LNHNV, CDR2 YYDKDF, per germline (reference sequence). V lost 7 bases, J lost 3 bases, and 6 bases stayed unmatched. There are 14 residues in the CDR3. The CDR3 DNA reads as TGTGCCACCAAGGCGGGAGCCGGCTACAATGAGCAGTTCTTC. Residues: CATKAGAGYNEQFF. The full variable domain, its missing parts supplied by reference TRBV15 and TRBJ2-1, is DAMVIQNPRYQVTQFGKPVTLSCSQTLNHNVMYWYQQKSSQAPKLLFHYYDKDFNNEADTPDNFQSRRPNTSFCFLDIRSPGLGDTAMYLCATKAGAGYNEQFFGPGTRLTVL.

The V gene is TRBV4-2, the J gene TRBJ2-2; 9 nucleotides agree with TRBD2. CDR1 LGHNA and CDR2 YNFKEQ come from the germline V gene. The V and J ends lost 5 bases and 0 bases, in that order; junction bases with no gene match: 10. The CDR3 is 18 amino acids. The DNA of the CDR3 is TGTGCCAGCAGCACTCGAACCCCTAGCGGGGCGAACACCGGGGAGCTGTTTTTT. This codes for CASSTRTPSGANTGELFF.

The V call is TRBV27, the J call TRBJ1-2; TRBD1 is a possible D gene (6 bases). The CDR3 is 13 amino acids. V gave up 5 bases and J gave up 9 bases, with 16 bases separating them. Germline CDR1 and CDR2: MNHEY and SMNVEV (reference sequence). The CDR3 sequence is CASSPTGPYSYTF. The CDR3, as DNA: TGTGCCAGCAGTCCTACAGGGCCGTATAGCTACACCTTC.

The genes are TRBV10-1 and TRBJ2-2; 11 bases fit TRBD2. Unmatched junction bases numbered 7, after V lost 6 bases and J lost 4 bases. The V gene's germline CDR1 is WNHNN and CDR2 SYGVQD (reference sequence). This CDR3 has 16 residues. This CDR3 is CASSPFTSGSTGELFF. Here the CDR3 DNA reads TGCGCCAGCAGCCCCTTTACTAGCGGGAGCACCGGGGAGCTGTTTTTT.

The chain has TRBV28 and TRBJ2-1, with 11 positions matching TRBD1. V gave up 1 base and J gave up 3 bases; unmatched junction bases: 20. The CDR3 totals 22 residues. Germline assignment: CDR1 MDHEN and CDR2 SYDVKM. The CDR3 DNA sequence: TGTGCCAGCAGTTTATCGGACAGGGGGCGCCATTTTTGGACTAGCGTCTACAATGAGCAGTTCTTC. It yields the protein CASSLSDRGRHFWTSVYNEQFF. Looking up the rest from reference TRBV28 and TRBJ2-1 gives the full variable domain: DVKVTQSSRYLVKRTGEKVFLECVQDMDHENMFWYRQDPGLGLRLIYFSYDVKMKEKGDIPEGYSVSREKKERFSLILESASTNQTSMYLCASSLSDRGRHFWTSVYNEQFFGPGTRLTVL.

This chain connects TRBV7-8 to TRBJ2-7; unclear D gene. The CDR3 is made up of 11 amino acids. Trimming stripped 5 bases from V and 2 bases from J, with 4 bases between. Germline V gene lookup returns CDR1 SGHVS and CDR2 FQNEAQ. CDR3 region: CASSTAYEQYF. As DNA, the CDR3 is TGTGCCAGCAGCACTGCCTACGAGCAGTACTTC.

This chain uses TRBV6-1 with TRBJ1-5; possibly TRBD1 for D (5 bases). Germline CDR1 is MNHNS and CDR2 is SASEGT. Trimming cost V 10 bases and J 6 bases, with 22 bases left between them. The CDR3 runs 15 residues. The CDR3, as DNA: TGTGCCATCAGAGCGGGGACCGAGTACGGTCAGCCCCAGCATTTT. It yields the protein CAIRAGTEYGQPQHF.

The chain has TRBV5-1 and TRBJ2-3, with D perhaps TRBD1 (5 bases). This CDR3 has 12 residues. CDR1 and CDR2 (germline): SGHRS, YFSETQ. V was trimmed by 4 bases and J by 4 bases, leaving 7 bases between them. The CDR3 loop is CASSPGSDTQYF. The DNA for the CDR3 is TGCGCCAGCAGCCCAGGGTCAGATACGCAGTATTTT.

CDR3 coding DNA: TGCGCCAGCAGCTTGGGTACCTCGGGACAGCCCCAGCATTTT. Translation gives CASSLGTSGQPQHF. The chain links TRBV5-1 to TRBJ1-5; no clear D gene. The V and J ends lost 0 bases and 7 bases respectively, with 11 bases between them. Per the germline V gene, CDR1 is SGHRS and CDR2 is YFSETQ. The CDR3 is 14 residues long.

The chain has TRBV7-2 and TRBJ1-2; D is perhaps TRBD1 (5 bases). The V gene lost 5 bases and the J gene lost 7 bases, with 11 bases spanning the gap. This CDR3 has 12 amino acids. Germline V CDR1 and CDR2: SGHTA, FQGNSA. The CDR3 DNA is TGTGCCAGCAGCCGCGGGGGGGTTGGCTACACCTTC. It translates to CASSRGGVGYTF. Full variable domain (outside the CDR3, taken from reference TRBV7-2 and TRBJ1-2): GAGVSQSPSNKVTEKGKDVELRCDPISGHTALYWYRQSLGQGLEFLIYFQGNSAPDKSGLPSDRFSAERTGGSVSTLTIQRTQQEDSAVYLCASSRGGVGYTFGSGTRLTVV.

V and J are TRBV27 and TRBJ2-3; TRBD2 aligns across 8 bases. CDR1 and CDR2 from the germline V gene are MNHEY and SMNVEV (reference sequence). CDR3 length equals 17 residues. V trimming: 3 bases; J trimming: 3 bases; junction bases outside the gene matches: 11. CDR3 sequence: CASSFRIAGGVTDTQYF. The CDR3 DNA follows: TGTGCCAGCAGTTTTCGAATCGCGGGAGGTGTAACAGATACGCAGTATTTT.

This rearrangement joins TRBV29-1 to TRBJ2-5; 11 positions match TRBD2. J was trimmed by 5 bases and V by 4 bases; bases with no gene match: 3. Germline V lookup: CDR1 SQVTM, CDR2 ANQGSEA. The CDR3 covers 13 residues. The DNA of the CDR3 is TGCAGCGTTGTGTTAGCGGGAGGGGAGACCCAGTACTTC. It specifies CSVVLAGGETQYF. Using reference TRBV29-1 and TRBJ2-5 for the parts outside the CDR3, the full variable domain is SAVISQKPSRDICQRGTSLTIQCQVDSQVTMMFWYRQQPGQSLTLIATANQGSEATYESGFVIDKFPISRPNLTFSTLTVSNMSPEDSSIYLCSVVLAGGETQYFGPGTRLLVL.

The chain couples TRBV27 to TRBJ2-1, with TRBD2 identical over 8 bases. Unmatched junction bases numbered 11, after V lost 8 bases and J lost 8 bases. Germline CDR1 is MNHEY and CDR2 is SMNVEV (reference sequence). CDR3 length: 14 residues. The CDR3 region has the DNA TGTGCCAGCCGAGGACTAGGGACTAGGGATGAGCAGTTCTTC. It codes for CASRGLGTRDEQFF.

The chain links TRBV6-1 to TRBJ1-3; D uncertain. V was pared by 6 bases and J by 5 bases, with 17 bases between. This CDR3 has 15 amino acids. Germline assignment: CDR1 MNHNS and CDR2 SASEGT. The CDR3 nucleotides are TGTGCCAGCAGCGGAATTAACAGATTTCGAAACACCATATATTTT. This sequence encodes CASSGINRFRNTIYF.